This T cell receptor (beta chain) comes out of a study of T-cell memory formation after mild COVID-19. This clonotype came up many times. No antigen is known for it. V shed 3 bases and J shed 4 bases, with 16 bases lying between them. CDR3 size: 15 residues. CDR1 is SGHRS, CDR2 YFSETQ, per germline. TCRdb redid the calling of the 5' RACE reads with MiXCR, one entry per CDR3 protein. Of roughly 35,000 distinct CDR3 sequences in the sample, around 21% were seen once. Study outcomes and limitations: Cross-reactive memory apparently joined, as some responding clones appeared in pre-infection memory. Second-wave clones peaking on day 37 lacked confirmed SARS-CoV-2 specificity. Among CD4+ contracting clones, most were CM and EM, and CD8+ ones EMRA. Balance between CD4 and CD8 was seen in clones contracting day 15 to 85, and a CD4+ lean was seen in later expanders.

The gene calls are TRBV5-1 and TRBJ1-1; D is unclear. Sequenced input: PBMCs or a T cell subset sorted from them (not recorded which). The TCR originated in an adult who had mild COVID-19 (a few samples of this study predate the infection). Cell type and time point are not known. The CDR3, as DNA: TGCGCCAGCAGCTCTGCGGACGGGCCCGGCACTGAAGCTTTCTTT. Its translation: CASSSADGPGTEAFF.